This is a list of T cell receptor beta chains from one sample in a study of T-cell reconstitution after alpha-beta-depleted transplantation in children. From the PCR reads, TCRdb called clonotypes with MiXCR, one entry per CDR3 protein. The sample holds about 610,000 distinct CDR3 sequences, roughly a tenth seen once. The sequences come from PBMCs from the stem cell graft donor, collected from the stem cell graft. The source is a human donor who donated a stem cell graft to a child with acute myeloid leukemia. Both conserved end residues are part of each CDR3. D genes are given only for firm matches. Rows give clone size only sometimes, using once, few, many, or a class for an expanded clone.

TGTGCCAGCAGCCAAGATCTTACACTTTACAATGAGCAGTTCTTC,CASSQDLTLYNEQFF,few,TRBJ2-1,.,TRBV3-1
TGTGCCAGCAGTTTGGAGACAGGGGGCACTGAAGCTTTCTTT,CASSLETGGTEAFF,many,TRBJ1-1,TRBD1,TRBV12-3/TRBV12-4
TGTGCCAGCAGTAGGGGCCCAAACTATGGCTACACCTTC,CASSRGPNYGYTF,many,TRBJ1-2,.,TRBV6-5
TGTGCCTGGATGGAGGGAAGGAACACTGAAGCTTTCTTT,CAWMEGRNTEAFF,.,TRBJ1-1,.,TRBV30
TGTGCCAGCAGACTCACCGGGACAAACAATGAGCAGTTCTTC,CASRLTGTNNEQFF,many,TRBJ2-1,.,TRBV7-3
TGCGCCAGCAGCCAAGAGGGCGGGAGCTCGTGGCAGACAGATACGCAGTATTTT,CASSQEGGSSWQTDTQYF,few,TRBJ2-3,TRBD2,TRBV4-3
TGTGCCTGGAGTGACGACTACTCAGAGACCCAGTACTTC,CAWSDDYSETQYF,few,TRBJ2-5,.,TRBV30
TGCGCCAGCAGCTTTACACAGGGGACTGAAGCTTTCTTT,CASSFTQGTEAFF,many,TRBJ1-1,TRBD1,TRBV5-1
TGTGCCAGCAGCTTAGCGGTTCAGGAGGTCTACGAGCAGTACTTC,CASSLAVQEVYEQYF,many,TRBJ2-7,.,TRBV7-2
TGCAGTGCTAGTCCGGGCTACGAGCAGTACTTC,CSASPGYEQYF,many,TRBJ2-7,.,TRBV20-1
TGTGCCAGCAGCGTATTGTCTAGCGGGACAGCAGATACGCAGTATTTT,CASSVLSSGTADTQYF,.,TRBJ2-3,TRBD2,TRBV9
TGCGCCAGCAGCCAAGATATTGTAGGGGGCCTCGATTCACCCCTCCACTTT,CASSQDIVGGLDSPLHF,few,TRBJ1-6,TRBD1,TRBV4-3
TGCTGTGCTAGAAAGACCGGGACTAGCGGGAAAAGAGAGACCCAGTACTTC,CCARKTGTSGKRETQYF,.,TRBJ2-5,TRBD2,TRBV20-1
TGTGCCAGCAGTTTGGAGGCAGGGGGGCTGAGCTATGGCTACACCTTC,CASSLEAGGLSYGYTF,many,TRBJ1-2,TRBD1,TRBV28
TGTGCCAGCAGTGGTTCCGGGACACGGGACACTGAAGCTTTCTTT,CASSGSGTRDTEAFF,many,TRBJ1-1,.,TRBV27
TGTGCCAGCAGTGGTCAGATCTTTAACTATGGCTACACCTTC,CASSGQIFNYGYTF,many,TRBJ1-2,.,TRBV2
TGTGCCAGCAGCCAAGAGCCGACTAGCGGGAGGGGTGAGCAGTTCTTC,CASSQEPTSGRGEQFF,many,TRBJ2-1,TRBD2,TRBV27
TGTGCCAGCTTCCCGGGAGATAGACGCAATGAGCAGTTCTTC,CASFPGDRRNEQFF,few,TRBJ2-1,.,TRBV7-6
TGTGCCAGCAGTTACCTGACAGACACCTACGAGCAGTACTTC,CASSYLTDTYEQYF,.,TRBJ2-7,.,TRBV6-5
TGTGCCAGCATCGACAGAAGAAGGTTTAGCGGGGAGCTGTTTTTT,CASIDRRRFSGELFF,few,TRBJ2-2,.,TRBV6-2/TRBV6-3
TGCAGCGTTGGGAGACAGAGCGCGAACACCGGGGAGCTGTTTTTT,CSVGRQSANTGELFF,.,TRBJ2-2,.,TRBV29-1
TGCAGTGCTGGGAGAAGGGACGGAAATAACTATGGCTACACCTTC,CSAGRRDGNNYGYTF,many,TRBJ1-2,.,TRBV20-1
TGTGCCAGCAGCTTAAACCTAATGGGGACCCAGTACTTC,CASSLNLMGTQYF,.,TRBJ2-5,.,TRBV7-9
TGTGCCAGCTCACAGGGACTAGCGGGGAAGAATGAGCAGTTCTTC,CASSQGLAGKNEQFF,many,TRBJ2-1,TRBD2,TRBV18
TGTGCCAGCAGCCCGGACTCCGGTGGTGAGCAGTTCTTC,CASSPDSGGEQFF,few,TRBJ2-1,.,TRBV7-9
TGTGCCAGCAGCCCTAGACAGACAACCGGGGAGCTGTTTTTT,CASSPRQTTGELFF,many,TRBJ2-2,.,TRBV13
TGTGCCAGCAGCTTGAAGGGATCTCCTAACTATGGCTACACCTTC,CASSLKGSPNYGYTF,.,TRBJ1-2,.,TRBV7-9
TGTGCCAGCAGCTTATTAGGCGCAGGGGGATTTACCGGGGAGCTGTTTTTT,CASSLLGAGGFTGELFF,.,TRBJ2-2,TRBD1,TRBV7-8
TGTGCCAGCAGCCTAGGGGACACGAGCTCCTACGAGCAGTACTTC,CASSLGDTSSYEQYF,.,TRBJ2-7,.,TRBV7-9
TGCAGTGCTGGGGGAAGGGATCAGCCCCAGCATTTT,CSAGGRDQPQHF,.,TRBJ1-5,.,TRBV20-1
TGCGCCAGCAGCTTGGCGGTCGGCGCGGTAGCGGGCTCTGAGCAGTTCTTC,CASSLAVGAVAGSEQFF,few,TRBJ2-1,TRBD2,TRBV5-1
TGTGCCAGCAGCCTGACTCCTCAGGCAACAGTTACGCAGTATTTT,CASSLTPQATVTQYF,few,TRBJ2-3,.,TRBV5-5
TGCAGCGTTGAAGAGGAGGGGCGCGGCTATGGCTACACCTTC,CSVEEEGRGYGYTF,many,TRBJ1-2,.,TRBV29-1
TGTGCCAGCAGCCTCATACTCCCAAGGGGAAACACCATATATTTT,CASSLILPRGNTIYF,.,TRBJ1-3,.,TRBV7-2
TGCGCCAGCAGCTTCGGGTTTACTAGCGGGAGCGATGAGCAGTTCTTC,CASSFGFTSGSDEQFF,few,TRBJ2-1,TRBD2,TRBV5-1
TGTGCTAGCAGCAGCACTCTACAGGGCCGGCAAGAGACCCAGTACTTC,CASSSTLQGRQETQYF,.,TRBJ2-5,.,TRBV7-7
TGTGCCAGCAGTGTAGACAGGGGACACGAGCAGTACTTC,CASSVDRGHEQYF,.,TRBJ2-7,TRBD1,TRBV25-1
TGTGCCAGCGTACCCCCTGGGCCCCGTCCGTCCTACAATGAGCAGTTCTTC,CASVPPGPRPSYNEQFF,many,TRBJ2-1,.,TRBV2
TGTGCCAGCAGCCCTCGGGGGGTACCAGAAGCTTTCTTT,CASSPRGVPEAFF,.,TRBJ1-1,.,TRBV7-2
TGTGCCAGCAGTGTTAATCAGCCCCAGCATTTT,CASSVNQPQHF,few,TRBJ1-5,.,TRBV28
TGTGCCAGCAGCTCATGGGGGACTACATACGAGCAGTACTTC,CASSSWGTTYEQYF,many,TRBJ2-7,TRBD2,TRBV11-2
TGCAGTGCGGAACAGGGGGCCCAGCCCCAGCATTTT,CSAEQGAQPQHF,.,TRBJ1-5,TRBD1,TRBV20-1
TGCGCCAGCAGCCAGGGACAGGGGAACGAAAAACTGTTTTTT,CASSQGQGNEKLFF,many,TRBJ1-4,TRBD1,TRBV5-1
TGCGCCAGCAGCTTGGATGGTAGGAGAGGCCAAGAGACCCAGTACTTC,CASSLDGRRGQETQYF,many,TRBJ2-5,.,TRBV5-1
TGTGCCTGGAGTGGAACTACAAGGACAGGGGGCGGCACAGATACGCAGTATTTT,CAWSGTTRTGGGTDTQYF,few,TRBJ2-3,TRBD1,TRBV30
TGTGCCAGCAGCCAAGGCGGTAGAGACAACTATGGCTACACCTTC,CASSQGGRDNYGYTF,.,TRBJ1-2,.,TRBV3-1
TGCGCCAGCAGCGGGGGACTAGCGGGAGCTTACGAGCAGTACTTC,CASSGGLAGAYEQYF,.,TRBJ2-7,TRBD2,TRBV5-1
TGTGCCAGCAGCTCCATACCGGGAGCCGTCACGACAGAAGCTTTCTTT,CASSSIPGAVTTEAFF,few,TRBJ1-1,.,TRBV7-9
TGCAGTGCTAGAGGGGCCGAATACAATGAGCAGTTCTTC,CSARGAEYNEQFF,few,TRBJ2-1,.,TRBV20-1
TGCGCCAGCAGCCTAAGCTCGATCGGGGAGACCCAGTACTTC,CASSLSSIGETQYF,many,TRBJ2-5,.,TRBV5-1
TGTGCCAGCACCGCGGGACTAGCGGACCGGTACGAGCAGTACTTC,CASTAGLADRYEQYF,.,TRBJ2-7,TRBD2,TRBV12-3/TRBV12-4
TGTGCCAGCAGTTTTGGGCCGGACAGGGGATACAGCACCGGGGAGCTGTTTTTT,CASSFGPDRGYSTGELFF,few,TRBJ2-2,TRBD1,TRBV27